Below are 30 T cell receptor beta chains sequenced from a single sample in a study of cytomegalovirus exposure and HLA in healthy donors. The PCR was carried out with 60 Vbeta primers and 13 Jbeta primers. Clones were sequenced by immunoSEQ multiplex PCR, and TCRdb holds only the in-frame ones, with some missing. The table records roughly 180,000 clones, roughly 80% of them present only once. The specimen was PBMCs. These TCRs come from a man aged 35-49 years in good health and CMV-seronegative.

This sequence joins TRBV27 and TRBJ2-5, with 9 bases matching TRBD1. The DNA matches TRBJ2-7 better at its end, which makes the J call doubtful. This CDR3 has 14 amino acids. Germline CDR1 reads MNHEY; CDR2 reads SMNVEV (reference sequence). The CDR3 DNA reads TGTGCCAGCACCCCGGGACAGGGCGGCGTCGAGCAGTACTTC. It translates to CASTPGQGGVEQYF.

The rearrangement links TRBV19 to TRBJ2-2, with 9 bases aligning to TRBD1. The V gene's germline CDR1 is LNHDA and CDR2 SQIVND (reference sequence). This CDR3 spans 17 amino acids. J was trimmed by 6 bases and V by 7 bases; bases with no gene match: 15. The chain's CDR3 is CASIRTGAVPRAGELFF. The CDR3 DNA reads as TGTGCCAGTATTAGGACAGGGGCGGTTCCCCGAGCCGGGGAGCTGTTTTTT. The full variable domain, with the rest looked up from reference TRBV19 and TRBJ2-2, is DGGITQSPKYLFRKEGQNVTLSCEQNLNHDAMYWYRQDPGQGLRLIYYSQIVNDFQKGDIAEGYSVSREKKESFPLTVTSAQKNPTAFYLCASIRTGAVPRAGELFFGEGSRLTVL.

In nucleotides, the CDR3 is TGTGCCAGCAGCTTATACGTCGTCGGGGGGAGGCTAAACACCGGGGAGCTGTTTTTT. This sequence encodes CASSLYVVGGRLNTGELFF. This chain joins TRBV7-3 and TRBJ2-2; 7 nucleotides agree with TRBD2. This CDR3 region has 19 residues. Germline assignment: CDR1 SGHTA and CDR2 FQGTGA. V lost 2 bases to trimming and J lost 2 bases; unmatched junction nucleotides: 14. Full variable domain (missing parts from reference TRBV7-3 and TRBJ2-2): GAGVSQTPSNKVTEKGKYVELRCDPISGHTALYWYRQSLGQGPEFLIYFQGTGAADDSGLPNDRFFAVRPEGSVSTLKIQRTERGDSAVYLCASSLYVVGGRLNTGELFFGEGSRLTVL.

The V gene is TRBV5-1, the J gene TRBJ2-5, with 9 bases matching TRBD1. Trimming removed 3 bases from V and 4 bases from J; junction bases left unmatched: 10. Germline V CDR1 and CDR2: SGHRS, YFSETQ. This CDR3 has 16 amino acids. CDR3 sequence: CASSWPEGQGIETQYF. In DNA form, the CDR3 reads TGCGCCAGCAGCTGGCCAGAAGGACAGGGGATAGAGACCCAGTACTTC.

The chain carries TRBV27 and TRBJ2-7; 10 bases line up with TRBD2. This CDR3 spans 17 amino acids. Germline assignment: CDR1 MNHEY and CDR2 SMNVEV (reference sequence). V dropped 4 bases and J dropped 2; count of bases not matched to a gene: 11. The CDR3 DNA follows: TGTGCCAGCAGTTCGGTGGTAGCGGGGGGCTCCCCCTACGAGCAGTACTTC. Protein: CASSSVVAGGSPYEQYF.

This clone appeared a few times. The chain employs TRBV7-3 and TRBJ2-2; D uncertain. This CDR3 comprises 12 residues. Per germline, CDR1 SGHTA and CDR2 FQGTGA. V lost 1 base and J lost 8, with 5 bases in between. CDR3 amino acids: CASSLIRGELFF. The CDR3 DNA follows: TGTGCCAGCAGCTTAATTCGGGGGGAGCTGTTTTTT.

The chain links TRBV4-1 to TRBJ1-3, with D unclear. There are 13 residues in the CDR3. V lost 2 bases, J lost 5 bases, and 7 bases lay in between. From germline, CDR1 is MGHRA and CDR2 YSYEKL. This CDR3 is CASSQPGRNTIYF. In DNA form, the CDR3 reads TGCGCCAGCAGCCAACCAGGCCGAAACACCATATATTTT.

V gene TRBV27 combines with J gene TRBJ2-7, with D perhaps matching TRBD1 (8 bases). The CDR3 consists of 14 residues. CDR1 MNHEY and CDR2 SMNVEV come from the germline V gene (reference sequence). V dropped 2 bases and J dropped 4 bases, with 12 bases sitting between them. The CDR3 DNA follows: TGTGCCAGCAGTTTAAACAGGGGGGGTTACGAGCAGTACTTC. This encodes CASSLNRGGYEQYF.

The chain employs TRBV28 and TRBJ1-2, with D unclear. The CDR3 runs to 13 residues. V lost 2 bases to trimming and J lost 7 bases, with 11 bases between them. CDR1 is MDHEN and CDR2 is SYDVKM in the germline V gene. CDR3 residues: CASSLLRNGGYTF. The CDR3 DNA follows: TGTGCCAGCAGTTTACTCAGGAACGGTGGCTACACCTTC.

This clone was counted a single time. The chain joins TRBV7-9 to TRBJ1-2; 12 bases align to TRBD1. Trimming removed 3 bases from V and 8 bases from J; junction bases left unmatched: 4. The CDR3 spans 14 residues. Germline lookup yields CDR1 SEHNR and CDR2 FQNEAQ (reference sequence). Here the CDR3 DNA reads TGTGCCAGCAGCTTGGGACAGGGGGCCCGCGGCTACACCTTC. Its translation: CASSLGQGARGYTF.

CDR3: CASSADRGNEKLFF. CDR3 in DNA: TGTGCCAGCAGCGCAGACAGGGGTAATGAAAAACTGTTTTTT. The rearrangement joins TRBV7-9 to TRBJ1-4; 8 bases are shared with TRBD1. The CDR3 sequence is 14 residues long. V was clipped by 5 bases and J by 4 bases; unmatched bases: 3. CDR1 is SEHNR, CDR2 FQNEAQ, per germline (reference sequence).

CDR3 in DNA: TGTGCCAGCAGGGGGCCCGGCACTGAAGCTTTCTTT. Protein: CASRGPGTEAFF. The chain carries TRBV19 and TRBJ1-1; TRBD1 agrees at 8 bases. The J segment lost 4 bases and the V segment lost 9 bases, leaving 4 bases of the junction unmatched. The CDR3 is made up of 12 amino acids. CDR1 is LNHDA, CDR2 SQIVND, per germline (reference sequence).

Written as DNA, the CDR3 is TGCAGCGTTCAAACGACTTCAGAGACCCAGTACTTC. It yields the protein CSVQTTSETQYF. The chain combines TRBV29-1 with TRBJ2-5; D unclear. The CDR3 extends over 12 amino acids. Germline V gene lookup returns CDR1 SQVTM and CDR2 ANQGSEA. The V end was cut by 5 bases, the J end by 4 bases, with 11 bases between. Using reference TRBV29-1 and TRBJ2-5 for the parts outside the CDR3, the full variable domain is SAVISQKPSRDICQRGTSLTIQCQVDSQVTMMFWYRQQPGQSLTLIATANQGSEATYESGFVIDKFPISRPNLTFSTLTVSNMSPEDSSIYLCSVQTTSETQYFGPGTRLLVL.

The V call is TRBV18, the J call TRBJ1-2; 8 bases agree with TRBD1. Per germline, CDR1 KGHSH and CDR2 LQKENI. Trimming at V came to 2 bases and at J to 7 bases, leaving 12 bases not matched to a gene. The CDR3 length is 16 residues. CDR3 amino acids: CASSPATSQGASGYTF. The CDR3 nucleotides read TGTGCCAGCTCACCAGCAACGAGTCAGGGGGCGAGTGGCTACACCTTC.

The gene calls are TRBV1 and TRBJ2-1; the D call TRBD2 from the table was never checked on the DNA. TRBV1 is a recognized pseudogene. The CDR3 extends over 16 amino acids. For the CDR3, the DNA is TGCACCAGCAGTCGTTGGTGCGGGGCCTTTTACAATGAGCAGTTCTTC. Amino acid sequence: CTSSRWCGAFYNEQFF.

This clone was recorded only once. The chain couples TRBV5-1 to TRBJ2-3; 12 nucleotides match TRBD1. With V trimmed by 6 bases and J by 2 bases, 10 bases remained unmatched. CDR1 SGHRS and CDR2 YFSETQ come from the germline V gene. The CDR3 is 17 residues long. The CDR3 region is CASKGTGGGGFTDTQYF. In DNA, the CDR3 is TGCGCCAGCAAAGGGACAGGGGGCGGGGGGTTCACAGATACGCAGTATTTT.

This chain uses TRBV11-2 with TRBJ1-4, with D possibly TRBD1 on 5 matching bases. This CDR3 spans 19 amino acids. From germline, CDR1 is SGHAT and CDR2 FQNNGV. V was trimmed by 3 bases and J by 0 bases, leaving 20 bases between them. The CDR3 nucleotides are TGTGCCAGCAGCTTCCCCGGGACTGGCATTTTAACAACTAATGAAAAACTGTTTTTT. Its protein is CASSFPGTGILTTNEKLFF.

This clone was observed a handful of times. CDR3 coding DNA: TGTGCCAGCAGCGGCCGGGCGGGCGTATACGAGCAGTACTTC. This translates into CASSGRAGVYEQYF. This chain joins TRBV7-8 and TRBJ2-7, with D possibly matching TRBD2 (5 bases). Germline-derived CDR1 and CDR2 are SGHVS and FQNEAQ. Trimming removed 5 bases at V and 4 bases at J, with 15 bases between. This CDR3 spans 14 amino acids.

The rearrangement uses TRBV30 and TRBJ1-5; a weak D match, TRBD1 (5 bases). Per germline, CDR1 GTSNPN and CDR2 SVGIG (reference sequence). Trimming removed 3 bases from V and 2 bases from J, with 17 bases in between. This CDR3 spans 16 amino acids. The CDR3 sequence is CAWRGAGGLGNQPQHF. The DNA for the CDR3 is TGTGCCTGGAGGGGTGCGGGGGGTTTAGGCAATCAGCCCCAGCATTTT.

Only a few counts were recorded for this clone. The chain uses TRBV27 and TRBJ2-7, with 7 bases aligning to TRBD2. V was pared by 0 bases and J by 0 bases, with 5 bases of the junction left unmatched. The germline CDR1 and CDR2 sequences are MNHEY and SMNVEV (reference sequence). The CDR3 is 16 residues long. The CDR3, as DNA: TGTGCCAGCAGTTTATCGCTAGCGGTGATCTCCTACGAGCAGTACTTC. Amino acids: CASSLSLAVISYEQYF.

The V call is TRBV30, the J call TRBJ1-2; 8 bases agree with TRBD1. Germline CDR1 reads GTSNPN; CDR2 reads SVGIG (reference sequence). The CDR3 extends over 15 amino acids. Trimming cost V 7 bases and J 1 base; bases outside gene matches: 11. This chain's CDR3 is CAYPNLGQGNYGYTF. CDR3 DNA sequence: TGTGCCTACCCCAATCTCGGACAGGGTAACTATGGCTACACCTTC.

The sample holds one count of this clone. The genes are TRBV9 and TRBJ2-1; 9 bases align to TRBD1. In germline, CDR1 is SGDLS, CDR2 YYNGEE. This CDR3 comprises 20 residues. V lost 0 bases, J lost 0 bases, and 13 bases stayed unmatched. Written as DNA, the CDR3 is TGTGCCAGCAGCGTAGGGGATGGGACAGGGAAGCTTCCCTCCTACAATGAGCAGTTCTTC. Translating gives CASSVGDGTGKLPSYNEQFF.

This chain connects TRBV30 to TRBJ2-5, with D perhaps TRBD1 (6 bases). The CDR3 runs to 13 residues. The germline V gene encodes CDR1 GTSNPN and CDR2 SVGIG (reference sequence). Trimming shortened V by 3 bases and J by 4 bases, and 12 bases separated the two germline ends. Here the CDR3 DNA reads TGTGCCTGGAGCGCAGGGGCGAGAGAGACCCAGTACTTC. This sequence encodes CAWSAGARETQYF.

The chain couples TRBV4-3 to TRBJ2-7, with a weak D call TRBD1 (6 bases). Germline CDR1 reads LGHNA; CDR2 reads YSLEER. The length of the CDR3 is 14 residues. V lost 4 bases and J 2 bases, leaving 12 bases between the germline ends. This CDR3 reads CASSLDTGPYEQYF. The CDR3 DNA is TGCGCCAGCAGCCTCGATACAGGGCCCTACGAGCAGTACTTC.

The J gene is TRBJ2-5, the V gene TRBV28; 8 nucleotides line up with TRBD2. CDR3 length: 16 amino acids. V lost 2 bases to trimming and J lost 5 bases; unmatched junction nucleotides: 10. Germline V gene lookup returns CDR1 MDHEN and CDR2 SYDVKM. The CDR3 region is CASSLISGSQRETQYF. The DNA of the CDR3 is TGTGCCAGCAGTTTAATCAGCGGGAGCCAGAGGGAGACCCAGTACTTC.

This chain joins TRBV6-5 and TRBJ2-2; D gene uncertain. The CDR3 has 13 amino acids. Germline V lookup: CDR1 MNHEY, CDR2 SVGAGI. V lost 2 bases to trimming and J lost 2 bases, with 3 bases between them. The CDR3 region is CASSYQNTGELFF. In DNA, the CDR3 is TGTGCCAGCAGTTACCAAAACACCGGGGAGCTGTTTTTT.

The gene calls are TRBV7-2 and TRBJ1-2, with 8 bases identical to TRBD1. Germline CDR1 reads SGHTA; CDR2 reads FQGNSA. V was pared by 1 base and J by 5 bases, with 9 bases of the junction left unmatched. There are 16 residues in the CDR3. The CDR3 here is CASSLENPRQGYGYTF. The CDR3, as DNA: TGTGCCAGCAGCTTAGAGAATCCGAGACAGGGGTATGGCTACACCTTC.

This rearrangement joins TRBV6-4 to TRBJ1-1; D not certain. The ends were cut back, 6 bases at V and 5 bases at J, with 13 bases in the middle. The CDR3 spans 13 residues. CDR1 is MRHNA, CDR2 SNTAGT, per germline. Here the CDR3 reads CASSATAATEAFF. In DNA, the CDR3 is TGTGCCAGCAGCGCCACAGCAGCTACTGAAGCTTTCTTT.

V and J are TRBV9 and TRBJ2-1; 8 bases are shared with TRBD2. V gave up 0 bases and J gave up 8 bases; unmatched junction bases: 10. Germline CDR1 is SGDLS and CDR2 is YYNGEE. The CDR3 has 16 amino acids. CDR3 DNA: TGTGCCAGCAGCGTAGGGAGTAGCGGGGTGACCGATGAGCAGTTCTTC. It encodes CASSVGSSGVTDEQFF.

This chain uses TRBV6-6 with TRBJ2-1; 8 nucleotides agree with TRBD2. From germline, CDR1 is MNHNY and CDR2 SVGAGI (reference sequence). This CDR3 contains 15 residues. Germline trimming cut 2 bases from V and 4 bases from J; bases unmatched to any gene: 4. This CDR3 reads CASSYEGLGYNEQFF. The DNA for the CDR3 is TGTGCCAGCAGTTACGAGGGACTAGGTTACAATGAGCAGTTCTTC.